This is a list of T cell receptor beta chains from one sample in a study of T cell repertoires in cytomegalovirus infection. Antigens for these TCRs are unknown. TCRdb used MiXCR to reprocess the reads, holding one entry per CDR3 protein. The sample contains about 350,000 distinct CDR3 sequences, approximately 35% of which appear only once. This material consisted of cultured PBMCs, taken from culture after CMV antigen stimulation. The source of these receptors is a human donor in good health (CMV status not recorded). Some clones in this sample may be carry-over from other donors' samples. The CDR3 runs from the conserved cysteine through the conserved F or W. D genes are given only for firm matches. Clone size is given for some rows only: seen once, a few or many times, or a class if the clone is expanded.

-,-,TRBJ1-2,TRBV5-4,CASSFIEPGGGYTF,TGTGCCAGCAGCTTTATTGAACCGGGTGGAGGCTACACCTTC
-,-,TRBJ1-2,TRBV7-2,CASSPYSQLYTF,TGTGCCAGCAGCCCATACTCCCAGCTCTACACCTTC
TRBD2,few,TRBJ2-1,TRBV19,CASSFVAGNYNEQFF,TGTGCCAGTAGTTTTGTAGCGGGAAATTACAATGAGCAGTTCTTC
TRBD1,many,TRBJ1-5,TRBV7-2,CASSLGGTGGGNQPQHF,TGTGCCAGCAGCTTAGGGGGGACAGGGGGTGGCAATCAGCCCCAGCATTTT
-,-,TRBJ1-5,TRBV27,CASSLSPGKQPQHF,TGTGCCAGCAGCTTAAGCCCGGGAAAACAGCCCCAGCATTTT
TRBD1,-,TRBJ2-3,TRBV5-4,CASSRGQTQGADTQYF,TGTGCCAGCAGCCGAGGACAGACTCAGGGGGCAGATACGCAGTATTTT
TRBD2,few,TRBJ2-1,TRBV4-3,CASSPGLAGARDEQFF,TGCGCCAGCAGCCCGGGACTAGCGGGAGCTCGTGATGAGCAGTTCTTC
-,many,TRBJ2-3,TRBV11-2,CASSLGSRATDTQYF,TGTGCCAGCAGCTTAGGGTCGCGGGCCACAGATACGCAGTATTTT
TRBD2,few,TRBJ2-1,TRBV10-1,CASRVAGDKDEQFF,TGCGCCAGCAGGGTAGCGGGAGATAAGGATGAGCAGTTCTTC
TRBD1,-,TRBJ2-1,TRBV11-1,CASSSQGDEQFF,TGTGCCAGCAGCTCTCAGGGGGATGAGCAGTTCTTC
-,few,TRBJ2-3,TRBV7-2,CASSRRSPDTQYF,TGTGCCAGCAGCCGGCGGAGTCCAGATACGCAGTATTTT
TRBD2,-,TRBJ2-7,TRBV19,CAREASGRLYEQYF,TGTGCCCGTGAGGCTAGCGGGAGGTTGTACGAGCAGTACTTC
TRBD1,-,TRBJ2-7,TRBV2,CASRSRGYEQYF,TGTGCCAGCAGGAGCAGGGGGTACGAGCAGTACTTC
-,-,TRBJ2-7,TRBV19,CASSIDTLYEQYF,TGTGCCAGTAGTATAGATACCCTCTACGAGCAGTACTTC
-,-,TRBJ1-1,TRBV10-3,CAISVEGVNTEAFF,TGTGCCATCAGTGTAGAGGGAGTGAACACTGAAGCTTTCTTT
-,-,TRBJ2-1,TRBV7-9,CASSFAKGLSYNEQFF,TGTGCCAGCAGCTTCGCCAAGGGGCTAAGCTACAATGAGCAGTTCTTC
-,many,TRBJ1-5,TRBV7-9,CASSIQGSNQPQHF,TGTGCCAGCAGCATACAAGGCAGCAATCAGCCCCAGCATTTT
-,-,TRBJ2-7,TRBV9,CASSSGTRSYEQYF,TGTGCCAGCAGCTCCGGGACTCGCTCCTACGAGCAGTACTTC
-,-,TRBJ1-1,TRBV6-6,CASSYQGGPWETEAFF,TGTGCCAGCAGTTACCAGGGAGGACCCTGGGAAACTGAAGCTTTCTTT
-,-,TRBJ1-2,TRBV19,CATSWPTRYGYTF,TGTGCCACCTCCTGGCCGACCCGCTATGGCTACACCTTC
-,many,TRBJ2-2,TRBV7-2,CASSHENNKIRNTGELFF,TGTGCCAGCAGCCACGAAAATAACAAGATACGAAACACCGGGGAGCTGTTTTTT
-,few,TRBJ2-5,TRBV28,CASSFRGFLDQETQYF,TGTGCCAGCAGTTTTCGAGGGTTTCTGGACCAAGAGACCCAGTACTTC
TRBD2,-,TRBJ2-1,TRBV4-2,CASSAKLAGGGDEQFF,TGTGCCAGCAGCGCCAAGTTAGCGGGAGGAGGCGATGAGCAGTTCTTC
TRBD2,few,TRBJ2-1,TRBV7-8,CASRRLALFDEQFF,TGTGCCAGCAGGAGACTAGCTTTGTTCGATGAGCAGTTCTTC
-,few,TRBJ2-5,TRBV6-5,CASSYVSGEETQYF,TGTGCCAGCAGTTACGTCTCGGGAGAAGAGACCCAGTACTTC
-,-,TRBJ1-1,TRBV6-6,CASTYGTTEAFF,TGTGCCAGCACCTACGGGACAACTGAAGCTTTCTTT
TRBD2,-,TRBJ2-1,TRBV6-2/TRBV6-3,CASSYPGLAGASYNEQFF,TGTGCCAGCAGTTACCCCGGACTAGCGGGAGCCTCCTACAATGAGCAGTTCTTC
TRBD2,-,TRBJ2-1,TRBV27,CASSTSGRRHYNEQFF,TGTGCCAGCAGTACTAGCGGGAGAAGGCACTACAATGAGCAGTTCTTC
TRBD1,many,TRBJ1-6,TRBV4-2,CASSQPSQGVNSPLHF,TGTGCCAGCAGCCAACCCTCACAGGGGGTCAATTCACCCCTCCACTTT
-,few,TRBJ2-4,TRBV29-1,CSVEDSRARNIQYF,TGCAGCGTTGAAGATTCCAGGGCTCGGAACATTCAGTACTTC
TRBD2,few,TRBJ2-1,TRBV2,CASRFGTSGYNEQFF,TGTGCCAGCAGGTTTGGGACTAGCGGCTACAATGAGCAGTTCTTC
-,-,TRBJ2-7,TRBV7-2,CASSTTGSSYEQYF,TGTGCCAGCAGTACGACAGGAAGCTCCTACGAGCAGTACTTC
-,few,TRBJ1-4,TRBV11-2,CASGRDGNEKLFF,TGTGCCAGCGGGAGGGACGGGAATGAAAAACTGTTTTTT
-,few,TRBJ2-7,TRBV7-2,CASLPGLSSYEQYF,TGTGCCAGCTTGCCGGGACTCTCCTCTTACGAGCAGTACTTC
-,many,TRBJ2-1,TRBV7-8,CASSFRAYNEQFF,TGTGCCAGCAGCTTCCGAGCCTACAATGAGCAGTTCTTC
TRBD1,-,TRBJ2-1,TRBV24-1,CATSGGQGIRNEQFF,TGTGCCACCAGTGGGGGACAGGGGATTCGGAATGAGCAGTTCTTC
-,-,TRBJ2-1,TRBV12-3/TRBV12-4,CASSLMLRGEQFF,TGTGCCAGCAGTTTAATGTTGAGGGGTGAGCAGTTCTTC
-,once,TRBJ2-1,TRBV29-1,CSVDLRQITTF,TGCAGCGTTGACTTACGGCAGATCACAACCTTC
-,few,TRBJ1-4,TRBV27,CASTTSDRATNEKLFF,TGTGCCAGCACTACCTCAGACCGTGCAACTAATGAAAAACTGTTTTTT
TRBD2,few,TRBJ2-1,TRBV11-3,CASSPRDGRGGDEQFF,TGTGCCAGCAGCCCGAGGGACGGGAGGGGCGGGGATGAGCAGTTCTTC
-,-,TRBJ2-1,TRBV19,CASSILANEQFF,TGTGCCAGTAGTATACTAGCGAATGAGCAGTTCTTC
-,-,TRBJ1-2,TRBV27,CASSFTGNWNGYTF,TGTGCCAGCAGTTTTACAGGGAATTGGAATGGCTACACCTTC
-,-,TRBJ1-5,TRBV19,CASSMGGLYSNQPQHF,TGTGCCAGTAGTATGGGAGGCCTTTATAGCAATCAGCCCCAGCATTTT
-,few,TRBJ2-7,TRBV7-9,CASSLLFGGEQYF,TGTGCCAGCAGCTTATTGTTCGGGGGCGAGCAGTACTTC
-,-,TRBJ1-1,TRBV6-5,CASRPTGLSAEAFF,TGTGCCAGCAGACCAACGGGATTGTCGGCTGAAGCTTTCTTT
TRBD1,-,TRBJ1-1,TRBV5-1,CASSRGMGTAVAFF,TGCGCCAGCAGCCGGGGGATGGGGACAGCAGTAGCTTTCTTT
-,-,TRBJ2-1,TRBV6-1,CASSEGHKTYNEQFF,TGTGCCAGCAGTGAAGGGCACAAGACCTACAATGAGCAGTTCTTC
-,many,TRBJ2-1,TRBV24-1,CATSDVAATYNEQFF,TGTGCCACCAGTGATGTAGCGGCTACCTACAATGAGCAGTTCTTC
-,few,TRBJ1-6,TRBV6-5,CASSYSSGVDSPLHF,TGTGCCAGCAGTTACTCATCAGGCGTGGATTCACCCCTCCACTTT
-,few,TRBJ2-3,TRBV11-2,CASSLDRGPTDTQYF,TGTGCCAGCAGCTTAGATAGGGGACCGACAGATACGCAGTATTTT
TRBD2,-,TRBJ2-7,TRBV11-2,CASSLGSGRAYSVRNEQYF,TGTGCCAGCAGCTTAGGTAGTGGGAGGGCCTATTCGGTACGCAACGAGCAGTACTTC
TRBD2,many,TRBJ2-1,TRBV5-4,CASSPQGTKQFF,TGTGCCAGCAGCCCGCAAGGGACTAAGCAGTTCTTC